These 26 T cell receptor beta chains were sequenced from one sample in a study of T cell responses to AZD1222 COVID-19 vaccine. The data were produced by immunoSEQ multiplex PCR, yet TCRdb's version contains in-frame clones alone and is incomplete. The table includes about 110,000 clones, 92% detected once. The material sequenced was peripheral blood, taken 28 days after the second AZD1222 dose. These receptors came from an adult who received the AZD1222 COVID-19 vaccine.

The chain is built from TRBV18 and TRBJ1-3; D is perhaps TRBD1 (6 bases). CDR3 length: 18 residues. Germline CDR1 and CDR2: KGHSH and LQKENI. The ends were cut back, 2 bases at V and 0 bases at J, with 17 bases in the middle. CDR3 in DNA: TGTGCCAGCTCACCATTGGCCACAGAGGGGGTCTCTGGAAACACCATATATTTT. Residues: CASSPLATEGVSGNTIYF.

The CDR3 bases are TGTGCCACCAGCAGACAGGGGACGAGCAATCAGCCCCAGCATTTT. This translates into CATSRQGTSNQPQHF. The J gene is TRBJ1-5, the V gene TRBV15; D is perhaps TRBD1 (6 bases). Germline assignment: CDR1 LNHNV and CDR2 YYDKDF (reference sequence). This CDR3 comprises 15 residues. V was trimmed by 2 bases and J by 1 base, leaving 9 bases between them.

This clone was observed at least ten times. The V call is TRBV2, the J call TRBJ1-1, with unresolved D. The germline V gene has CDR1 SNHLY and CDR2 FYNNEI. The length of the CDR3 is 11 residues. Trimming shortened V by 7 bases and J by 1 base, and 4 bases separated the two germline ends. CDR3: CASIRNTEAFF. DNA for the CDR3: TGTGCCAGCATTAGGAACACTGAAGCTTTCTTT.

The chain uses TRBV7-9 and TRBJ1-4, with TRBD1 identical over 11 bases. The germline CDR1 and CDR2 sequences are SEHNR and FQNEAQ (reference sequence). The J segment lost 5 bases and the V segment lost 3 bases, leaving 8 bases of the junction unmatched. There are 17 residues in the CDR3. CDR3 DNA: TGTGCCAGCAGCTTCACCGGGACAGGGGGGCGGAATGAAAAACTGTTTTTT. Translating it yields CASSFTGTGGRNEKLFF.

The chain carries TRBV19 and TRBJ1-3; D is perhaps TRBD1 (6 bases). Germline CDR1 is LNHDA and CDR2 is SQIVND (reference sequence). The CDR3 is 20 amino acids. The ends were cut back, 8 bases at V and 0 bases at J, with 29 bases in the middle. DNA of the CDR3: TGTGCCAGTTCCCAAGCCTACAGGGCGACACTCAGCAACTCTGGAAACACCATATATTTT. Its translation: CASSQAYRATLSNSGNTIYF.

V usage is TRBV6-5 and J usage is TRBJ2-7; the D call may be TRBD1 or TRBD2 (5 bases each). Trimming left V 0 bases short and J 3 bases short, with 12 bases between. The germline V gene has CDR1 MNHEY and CDR2 SVGAGI. This CDR3 is built from 15 residues. CDR3 region: CASSYSGVALYEQYF. The CDR3, as DNA: TGTGCCAGCAGTTACTCGGGGGTGGCACTCTACGAGCAGTACTTC.

The chain joins TRBV7-8 to TRBJ2-6; D not resolved. Per germline, CDR1 SGHVS and CDR2 FQNEAQ. The CDR3 covers 13 residues. The V end was cut by 5 bases, the J end by 2 bases, with 4 bases between. DNA of the CDR3: TGTGCCAGCAGCCAGGCTGGGGCCAACGTCCTGACTTTC. Translated: CASSQAGANVLTF.

This clone has just one count. CDR3 bases: TGTGCCAGCAGCCTCAGGGGGCTGCGGGAGGGTGGAGGTGAGCAGTTCTTC. It yields the protein CASSLRGLREGGGEQFF. The J gene is TRBJ2-1, the V gene TRBV6-2 or TRBV6-3; D is perhaps TRBD2 (9 bases). The CDR3 length is 17 residues. V dropped 6 bases and J dropped 9 bases, with 27 bases sitting between them. Germline V gene sequence: CDR1 MNHEY, CDR2 SVGEGT.

The rearrangement joins TRBV5-1 to TRBJ2-1, with no clear D. CDR1 is SGHRS, CDR2 YFSETQ, per germline. V was clipped by 7 bases and J by 5 bases, with 13 bases between them. The CDR3 consists of 13 residues. The CDR3 DNA follows: TGCGCCAGCCAGGCGGAGTCCCACAATGAGCAGTTCTTC. Translating it yields CASQAESHNEQFF. Using reference TRBV5-1 and TRBJ2-1 for the parts outside the CDR3, the full variable domain is KAGVTQTPRYLIKTRGQQVTLSCSPISGHRSVSWYQQTPGQGLQFLFEYFSETQRNKGNFPGRFSGRQFSNSRSEMNVSTLELGDSALYLCASQAESHNEQFFGPGTRLTVL.

The V call is TRBV5-1, the J call TRBJ2-2; 7 bases fit TRBD2. CDR1 is SGHRS, CDR2 YFSETQ, per germline. The V gene end was trimmed by 5 bases and the J gene end by 4 bases; junction bases not matched to a gene: 8. CDR3 size: 15 residues. CDR3 in DNA: TGCGCCAGCAGTTCGACTAGCAGCGGCACCGGGGAGCTGTTTTTT. Protein: CASSSTSSGTGELFF.

The chain couples TRBV9 to TRBJ1-1; no reliable D call. Deletions cut 0 bases from V and 1 base from J, with 7 bases between. The CDR3 runs 14 residues. Germline V lookup: CDR1 SGDLS, CDR2 YYNGEE. CDR3 amino acids: CASSVAGGNTEAFF. The CDR3 nucleotides read TGTGCCAGCAGCGTAGCAGGAGGGAACACTGAAGCTTTCTTT.

This chain uses TRBV10-3 with TRBJ1-2; possible D gene TRBD1, 6 bases. Germline CDR1 ENHRY, CDR2 SYGVKD. CDR3 length equals 11 residues. Trimming took off 7 bases at V and 6 bases at J, with 9 bases between the two ends. CDR3 region: CAINGQNGYTF. CDR3 DNA sequence: TGTGCCATCAACGGACAGAATGGCTACACCTTC.

The J gene is TRBJ1-1, the V gene TRBV19; D gene uncertain. CDR1 and CDR2 (germline): LNHDA, SQIVND (reference sequence). This CDR3 region has 14 residues. Trimming removed 8 bases from V and 9 bases from J, with 22 bases in between. In DNA, the CDR3 is TGTGCCAGTTCGCAGAGGGCTCCGACCCAGAAAGCTTTCTTT. This codes for CASSQRAPTQKAFF.

This rearrangement joins TRBV18 to TRBJ2-7, with D tentatively TRBD1 (6 bases). CDR3 size: 14 residues. Deletions cut 3 bases from V and 5 bases from J, with 14 bases between. Germline lookup yields CDR1 KGHSH and CDR2 LQKENI. The CDR3: CASSPGEQGNEQYF. The CDR3 region has the DNA TGTGCCAGCTCACCCGGCGAACAGGGCAACGAGCAGTACTTC.

This clone has just one count. The CDR3 sequence is CASSPSGEMGTEAFF. The DNA of the CDR3 is TGTGCCAGCTCACCCTCTGGAGAGATGGGGACTGAAGCTTTCTTT. The V call is TRBV18, the J call TRBJ1-1; D uncertain. CDR3 length: 15 amino acids. V lost 3 bases and J 5 bases, leaving 16 bases between the germline ends. Germline-derived CDR1 and CDR2 are KGHSH and LQKENI.

In regard to this clone: Distinct nucleotide sequences in the sample also encode this CDR3. This sequence joins TRBV7-3 and TRBJ2-3; no definite D call. The CDR3 consists of 13 residues. The germline V gene encodes CDR1 SGHTA and CDR2 FQGTGA. V was shortened by 2 bases and J by 3 bases, with 6 bases between the two germline ends. The CDR3 sequence: CASSLPGTDTQYF. CDR3 bases: TGTGCCAGCAGCTTACCCGGAACAGATACGCAGTATTTT.

The rearrangement uses TRBV19 and TRBJ1-3; 8 bases agree with TRBD1. After removal of 5 bases from V and 1 base from J, the junction contained 7 bases not matched to a gene. CDR3 length equals 16 residues. CDR1 is LNHDA, CDR2 SQIVND, per germline (reference sequence). The CDR3 region is CASSATDRVSGNTIYF. CDR3 in DNA: TGTGCCAGTAGTGCGACGGACAGGGTGTCTGGAAACACCATATATTTT.

The gene calls are TRBV6-5 and TRBJ1-2, with unresolved D. Trimming removed 10 bases from V and 1 base from J, with 19 bases in between. The CDR3 consists of 15 residues. Germline assignment: CDR1 MNHEY and CDR2 SVGAGI. The CDR3 region is CATPTDRHNNYGYTF. The CDR3 region has the DNA TGTGCCACTCCGACGGACCGGCATAATAACTATGGCTACACCTTC.

This clone was seen a handful of times. The V call is TRBV25-1, the J call TRBJ2-1; a possible D gene is TRBD1 (5 bases). The CDR3 spans 12 residues. CDR1 and CDR2 (germline): MGHDK, SYGVNS. Deletions cut 4 bases from V and 15 bases from J, with 16 bases between. CDR3 in amino acids: CASSGYADTAFF. The CDR3 DNA reads as TGTGCCAGCAGTGGATACGCGGACACCGCGTTCTTC.

A single count supports this clone. The chain combines TRBV30 with TRBJ2-7; D unclear. Germline V gene lookup returns CDR1 GTSNPN and CDR2 SVGIG (reference sequence). The ends were cut back, 1 base at V and 3 bases at J, with 7 bases in the middle. This CDR3 has 12 residues. The CDR3 spells CAWSEAGYEQYF. The CDR3 nucleotides read TGTGCCTGGAGTGAGGCAGGCTACGAGCAGTACTTC. The complete variable domain, with remaining parts taken from reference TRBV30 and TRBJ2-7, reads SQTIHQWPATLVQPVGSPLSLECTVEGTSNPNLYWYRQAAGRGLQLLFYSVGIGQISSEVPQNLSASRPQDRQFILSSKKLLLSDSGFYLCAWSEAGYEQYFGPGTRLTVT.

This chain links TRBV11-2 with TRBJ2-1; tentative D call: TRBD2 (7 bases). The CDR3 runs 17 residues. V was pared by 3 bases and J by 5 bases, with 20 bases between. Germline-derived CDR1 and CDR2 are SGHAT and FQNNGV. CDR3 amino acids: CASSFARGGGPNNEQFF. CDR3 sequence (DNA): TGTGCCAGCAGCTTCGCACGAGGGGGGGGCCCGAACAATGAGCAGTTCTTC.

The chain links TRBV12-3 or TRBV12-4 to TRBJ2-1, with D maybe TRBD2 (5 bases). This CDR3 is built from 12 residues. V lost 3 bases and J lost 9, with 9 bases in between. For the CDR3, the DNA is TGTGCCAGCAGTTTCCTAGCTGGTGAGCAGTTCTTC. Protein product: CASSFLAGEQFF.

V usage is TRBV4-3 and J usage is TRBJ2-6; tentative D call: TRBD1 (6 bases). The CDR3 spans 17 residues. V lost 0 bases and J 0 bases, leaving 9 bases between the germline ends. Per germline, CDR1 LGHNA and CDR2 YSLEER. CDR3 residues: CASSQEDSSSGANVLTF. The CDR3 bases are TGCGCCAGCAGCCAAGAGGACAGTTCCTCTGGGGCCAACGTCCTGACTTTC.

In this sample, this clone turned up once. The J gene is TRBJ2-5, the V gene TRBV2; D gene unclear. The germline CDR1 and CDR2 sequences are SNHLY and FYNNEI. There are 11 residues in the CDR3. The V end was cut by 6 bases, the J end by 3 bases, with 5 bases between. This CDR3 reads CASRSEETQYF. The CDR3 nucleotides read TGTGCCAGCAGATCAGAAGAGACCCAGTACTTC. The full variable domain, rest sourced from reference TRBV2 and TRBJ2-5, is EPEVTQTPSHQVTQMGQEVILRCVPISNHLYFYWYRQILGQKVEFLVSFYNNEISEKSEIFDDQFSVERPDGSNFTLKIRSTKLEDSAMYFCASRSEETQYFGPGTRLLVL.

This chain connects TRBV30 to TRBJ2-3, with 9 positions matching TRBD2. The V gene's germline CDR1 is GTSNPN and CDR2 SVGIG (reference sequence). Losses at the gene ends were 5 bases for V and 0 bases for J; bases not matched to a gene: 3. The CDR3 extends over 14 amino acids. CDR3 sequence (DNA): TGTGCCTGGTCTAGCGGGGCGAGCACAGATACGCAGTATTTT. The encoded protein is CAWSSGASTDTQYF. The full variable domain, in which reference TRBV30 and TRBJ2-3 provide the parts outside the CDR3, is SQTIHQWPATLVQPVGSPLSLECTVEGTSNPNLYWYRQAAGRGLQLLFYSVGIGQISSEVPQNLSASRPQDRQFILSSKKLLLSDSGFYLCAWSSGASTDTQYFGPGTRLTVL.

The V gene is TRBV15, the J gene TRBJ1-4, with TRBD1 matching 10 bases. V was clipped by 6 bases and J by 8 bases; unmatched bases: 6. CDR3 size: 14 residues. In germline, CDR1 is LNHNV, CDR2 YYDKDF (reference sequence). CDR3 DNA: TGTGCCACCAGGGCCGACAGGGGGCACGAAAAACTGTTTTTT. This codes for CATRADRGHEKLFF.